This record covers a single T cell receptor beta chain. This sample is part of a study of cytotoxic CD8 clonotypes in ibrutinib-treated CLL. Here immunoSEQ multiplex PCR was the method, and the copy in TCRdb shows in-frame clones only, minus some. This repertoire shows about 140,000 clones, 60% to 85% found once; its top ten account for 28%. V lost 3 bases to trimming and J lost 7 bases; unmatched junction nucleotides: 8. CDR1 is SGHNT, CDR2 YENEEA, per germline. The CDR3 is made up of 15 amino acids. The V and J genes are TRBV11-3 and TRBJ2-2, with 7 bases fitting TRBD1. The sequences come from PBMCs, collected after 12 months of ibrutinib treatment. This receptor was identified in a human donor with chronic lymphocytic leukemia. The CDR3, as DNA: TGTGCCAGCAGCTTCCGACAGGGAAAAGGCGGGGAGCTGTTTTTT. As protein: CASSFRQGKGGELFF.